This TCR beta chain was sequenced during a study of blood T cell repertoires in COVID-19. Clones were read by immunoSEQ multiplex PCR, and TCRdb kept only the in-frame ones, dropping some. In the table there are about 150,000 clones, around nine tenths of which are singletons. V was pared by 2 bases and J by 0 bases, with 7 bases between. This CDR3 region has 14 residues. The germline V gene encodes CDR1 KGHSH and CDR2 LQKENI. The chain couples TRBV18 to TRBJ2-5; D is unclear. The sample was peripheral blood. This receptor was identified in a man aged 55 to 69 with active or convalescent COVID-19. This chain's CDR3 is CASSPGTYQETQYF. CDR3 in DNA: TGTGCCAGCTCACCAGGCACGTACCAAGAGACCCAGTACTTC. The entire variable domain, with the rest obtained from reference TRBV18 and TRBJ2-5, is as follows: NAGVMQNPRHLVRRRGQEARLRCSPMKGHSHVYWYRQLPEEGLKFMVYLQKENIIDESGMPKERFSAEFPKEGPSILRIQQVVRGDSAAYFCASSPGTYQETQYFGPGTRLLVL.